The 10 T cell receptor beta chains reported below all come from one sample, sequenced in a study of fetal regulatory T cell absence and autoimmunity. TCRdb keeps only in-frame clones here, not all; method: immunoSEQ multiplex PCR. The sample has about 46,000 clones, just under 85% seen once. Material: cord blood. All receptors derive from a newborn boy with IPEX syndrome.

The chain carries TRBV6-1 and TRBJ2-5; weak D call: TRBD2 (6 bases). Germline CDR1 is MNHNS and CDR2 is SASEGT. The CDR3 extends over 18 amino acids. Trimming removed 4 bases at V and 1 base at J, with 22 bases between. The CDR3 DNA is TGTGCCAGCAGTGGAGGGGACGTCCAGAGAGCGGGCCAAGAGACCCAGTACTTC. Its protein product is CASSGGDVQRAGQETQYF.

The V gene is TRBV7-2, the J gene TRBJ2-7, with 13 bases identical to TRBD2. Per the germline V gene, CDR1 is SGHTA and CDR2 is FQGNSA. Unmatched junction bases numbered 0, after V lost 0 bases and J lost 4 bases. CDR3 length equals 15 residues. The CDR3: CASSLAGLAGYEQYF. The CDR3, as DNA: TGTGCCAGCAGCTTAGCGGGACTAGCGGGGTACGAGCAGTACTTC.

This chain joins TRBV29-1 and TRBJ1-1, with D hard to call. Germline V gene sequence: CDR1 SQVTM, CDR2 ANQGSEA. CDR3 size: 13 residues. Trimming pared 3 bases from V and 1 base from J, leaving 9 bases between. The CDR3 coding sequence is TGCAGCGTTGATCTGTTTCGGAACACTGAAGCTTTCTTT. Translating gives CSVDLFRNTEAFF.

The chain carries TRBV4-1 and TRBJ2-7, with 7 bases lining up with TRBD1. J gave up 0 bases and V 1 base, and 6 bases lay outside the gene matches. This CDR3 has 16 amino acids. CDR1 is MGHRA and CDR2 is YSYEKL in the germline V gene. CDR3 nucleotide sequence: TGCGCCAGCAGCCAAGGAGGTTGGGACAGCTCCTACGAGCAGTACTTC. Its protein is CASSQGGWDSSYEQYF.

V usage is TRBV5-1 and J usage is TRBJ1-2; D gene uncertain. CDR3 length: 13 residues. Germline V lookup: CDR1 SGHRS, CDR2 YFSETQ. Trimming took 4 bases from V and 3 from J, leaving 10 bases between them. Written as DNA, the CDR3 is TGCGCCAGCAGCCCCTCAGTGGACTATGGCTACACCTTC. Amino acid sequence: CASSPSVDYGYTF.

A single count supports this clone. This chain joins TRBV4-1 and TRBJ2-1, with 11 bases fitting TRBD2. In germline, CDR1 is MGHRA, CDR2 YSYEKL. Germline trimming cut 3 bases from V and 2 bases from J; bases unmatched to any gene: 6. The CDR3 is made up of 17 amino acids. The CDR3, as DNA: TGCGCCAGCAGCCACTTTAGCGGGAGGGCCCCCTACAATGAGCAGTTCTTC. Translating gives CASSHFSGRAPYNEQFF.

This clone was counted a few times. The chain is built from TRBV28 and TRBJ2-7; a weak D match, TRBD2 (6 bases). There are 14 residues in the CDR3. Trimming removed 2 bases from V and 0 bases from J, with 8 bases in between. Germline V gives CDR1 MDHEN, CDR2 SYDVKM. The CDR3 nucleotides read TGTGCCAGCAGTTTACTAGCGTCCTCCTACGAGCAGTACTTC. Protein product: CASSLLASSYEQYF.

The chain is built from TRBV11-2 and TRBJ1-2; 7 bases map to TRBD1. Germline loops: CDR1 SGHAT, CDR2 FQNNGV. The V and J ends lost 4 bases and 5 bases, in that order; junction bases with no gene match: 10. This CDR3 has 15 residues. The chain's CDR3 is CASSSPRQGGYGYTF. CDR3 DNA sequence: TGTGCCAGCAGCTCCCCGCGACAGGGTGGGTATGGCTACACCTTC.

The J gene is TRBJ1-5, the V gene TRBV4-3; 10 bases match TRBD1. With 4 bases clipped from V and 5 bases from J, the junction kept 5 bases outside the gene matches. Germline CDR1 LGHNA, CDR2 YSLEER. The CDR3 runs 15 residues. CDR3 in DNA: TGCGCCAGCAGCCGCGGGACAGGGGAACATCAGCCCCAGCATTTT. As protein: CASSRGTGEHQPQHF.

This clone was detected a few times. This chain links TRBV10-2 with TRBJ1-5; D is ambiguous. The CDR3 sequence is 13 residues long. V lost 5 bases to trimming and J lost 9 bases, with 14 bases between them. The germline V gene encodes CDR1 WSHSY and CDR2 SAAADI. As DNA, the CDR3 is TGCGCCAGCAGTTTTCATGGACGAAGGCCCCAGCATTTT. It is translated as CASSFHGRRPQHF.